Presented here are 32 T cell receptor beta chains from one specimen sequenced in a study of blood T cell repertoires in COVID-19. TCRdb's table, derived via immunoSEQ multiplex PCR, lists solely in-frame clones and lacks some. The table includes roughly 250,000 clones, 85% to 90% detected once. The sample consisted of peripheral blood. These receptors all come from a woman aged 40-49 years with acute or convalescent COVID-19.

The rearrangement joins TRBV24-1 to TRBJ2-1; TRBD2 aligns across 12 bases. This CDR3 comprises 16 residues. The V gene end was trimmed by 5 bases and the J gene end by 6 bases; junction bases not matched to a gene: 7. Germline loops: CDR1 KGHDR, CDR2 SFDVKD. The chain's CDR3 is CATSAPSGGDSNEQFF. The CDR3 nucleotides read TGTGCCACCAGTGCCCCTAGCGGGGGGGACTCCAATGAGCAGTTCTTC.

In this sample, this clone turned up once. This chain uses TRBV30 with TRBJ1-5; TRBD1 might be the D (6 bases). CDR3 length: 17 residues. Germline loops: CDR1 GTSNPN, CDR2 SVGIG (reference sequence). V lost 5 bases and J lost 2, with 22 bases in between. CDR3 residues: CAWAPGHQGIGNQPQHF. CDR3 in DNA: TGTGCCTGGGCCCCGGGACACCAAGGGATAGGCAATCAGCCCCAGCATTTT.

The V gene is TRBV7-6, the J gene TRBJ1-1; no clear D. Trimming stripped 6 bases from V and 6 bases from J, with 14 bases between. The CDR3 runs to 13 residues. Germline V gene sequence: CDR1 SGHVS, CDR2 FNYEAQ. The CDR3 DNA follows: TGTGCCAGCAGTCGACCGGGGTGGCCTGAAGCTTTCTTT. This encodes CASSRPGWPEAFF.

The chain has TRBV11-2 and TRBJ1-2; TRBD1 is a possible D gene (6 bases). The germline V and J ends were trimmed by 7 bases and 14 bases, with 20 bases remaining between them. The CDR3 is made up of 12 amino acids. CDR1 and CDR2 from the germline V gene are SGHAT and FQNNGV. In nucleotides, the CDR3 is TGTGCCAGCACCTCCCCGGACAGAAAAGTTACCTTC. Its protein product is CASTSPDRKVTF.

This chain uses TRBV6-5 with TRBJ2-5, with D possibly matching TRBD1 (6 bases). This CDR3 has 14 residues. V lost 5 bases and J lost 3, with 13 bases in between. Germline V gene lookup returns CDR1 MNHEY and CDR2 SVGAGI. DNA of the CDR3: TGTGCCAGCAGTCACCGGACAGATAAAGAGACCCAGTACTTC. Translating gives CASSHRTDKETQYF.

J is TRBJ1-1 and V is TRBV30; D is perhaps TRBD1 (5 bases). The CDR3 is 14 residues long. Trimming cost V 0 bases and J 1 base, with 9 bases left between them. Germline V gene sequence: CDR1 GTSNPN, CDR2 SVGIG (reference sequence). The CDR3 protein is CAWSVDSRNTEAFF. CDR3 nucleotides: TGTGCCTGGAGTGTAGACAGCAGGAACACTGAAGCTTTCTTT.

The J gene is TRBJ2-1, the V gene TRBV7-3, with no clear D. V gave up 0 bases and J gave up 2 bases, with 8 bases separating them. CDR1 and CDR2 from the germline V gene are SGHTA and FQGTGA. This CDR3 comprises 15 residues. Here the CDR3 reads CASSLTYGAYNEQFF. For the CDR3, the DNA is TGTGCCAGCAGCTTAACCTACGGTGCCTACAATGAGCAGTTCTTC.

The genes are TRBV9 and TRBJ2-5; D is ambiguous. The V gene lost 2 bases and the J gene lost 5 bases, with 16 bases spanning the gap. This CDR3 has 15 residues. Germline values: CDR1 SGDLS, CDR2 YYNGEE. CDR3 coding DNA: TGTGCCAGCAGCGTGTCGAACGAGGCTAGGGAGACCCAGTACTTC. Translating gives CASSVSNEARETQYF.

CDR3 in amino acids: CASVANGGSSETQYF. CDR3 DNA sequence: TGTGCCAGCGTAGCCAACGGGGGGTCCTCCGAGACCCAGTACTTC. This sequence joins TRBV2 and TRBJ2-5; TRBD2 agrees at 7 bases. Germline lookup yields CDR1 SNHLY and CDR2 FYNNEI. The CDR3 extends over 15 amino acids. Trimming cost V 8 bases and J 5 bases; bases outside gene matches: 14.

The chain recombines TRBV27 with TRBJ2-1; D gene uncertain. Germline V gives CDR1 MNHEY, CDR2 SMNVEV (reference sequence). The V end was cut by 8 bases, the J end by 6 bases, with 17 bases between. The CDR3 extends over 14 amino acids. This chain's CDR3 is CASVGLQPPNEQFF. The CDR3 bases are TGTGCCAGCGTCGGGTTGCAACCCCCCAATGAGCAGTTCTTC.

The rearrangement joins TRBV23-1 to TRBJ2-4; a weak D match, TRBD1 (5 bases). TRBV23-1 is flagged as an ORF with uncertain function. Trimming stripped 6 bases from V and 3 bases from J, with 9 bases between. The CDR3 sequence is 13 residues long. The CDR3 sequence is CASREQVKNIQYF. DNA for the CDR3: TGCGCCAGCAGAGAACAGGTCAAAAACATTCAGTACTTC.

This chain uses TRBV7-5 with TRBJ2-1; the table assigns TRBD2, which was not confirmed against the DNA. TRBV7-5 is described as a pseudogene. This CDR3 is built from 16 residues. As DNA, the CDR3 is TGTGCCAGAAGCTGCCCCTCGGGGGACCTTTACAATGAGCAGTTCTTC. Translation gives CARSCPSGDLYNEQFF.

V and J are TRBV30 and TRBJ2-2; D may be TRBD2 (7 bases). There are 13 residues in the CDR3. Germline V lookup: CDR1 GTSNPN, CDR2 SVGIG (reference sequence). V was shortened by 2 bases and J by 6 bases, with 10 bases between the two germline ends. The CDR3 region has the DNA TGTGCCTGGAGTCTAGGGGGGGCCGGGGAGCTGTTTTTT. Protein sequence: CAWSLGGAGELFF.

The V gene is TRBV5-1, the J gene TRBJ2-1; D gene unclear. Germline V lookup: CDR1 SGHRS, CDR2 YFSETQ. V shed 8 bases and J shed 0 bases, with 6 bases lying between them. This CDR3 has 12 residues. CDR3 in DNA: TGCGCCAGTTCTAACTCCTACAATGAGCAGTTCTTC. Its protein is CASSNSYNEQFF. The complete variable domain, with remaining parts taken from reference TRBV5-1 and TRBJ2-1, reads KAGVTQTPRYLIKTRGQQVTLSCSPISGHRSVSWYQQTPGQGLQFLFEYFSETQRNKGNFPGRFSGRQFSNSRSEMNVSTLELGDSALYLCASSNSYNEQFFGPGTRLTVL.

V and J are TRBV27 and TRBJ2-1, with TRBD2 matching over 15 bases. This CDR3 comprises 20 residues. V lost 3 bases to trimming and J lost 5 bases; unmatched junction nucleotides: 14. Looked up from germline, CDR1 is MNHEY and CDR2 is SMNVEV (reference sequence). The CDR3 DNA sequence: TGTGCCAGCAGTTTGGGCTTACCTGGGACTAGCGGGGGGCTTAACAATGAGCAGTTCTTC. Its translation: CASSLGLPGTSGGLNNEQFF.

The rearrangement links TRBV24-1 to TRBJ2-5; TRBD2 matches 10 bases. This CDR3 contains 17 residues. Losses at the gene ends were 5 bases for V and 5 bases for J; bases not matched to a gene: 13. CDR1 is KGHDR, CDR2 SFDVKD, per germline. CDR3 loop: CATSARTGTSVVETQYF. The CDR3 DNA is TGTGCCACCAGTGCTCGCACCGGGACTAGCGTTGTGGAGACCCAGTACTTC.

The rearrangement uses TRBV20-1 and TRBJ1-4; 9 bases fit TRBD1. The CDR3 runs to 15 residues. The J segment lost 7 bases and the V segment lost 3 bases, leaving 9 bases of the junction unmatched. Per germline, CDR1 DFQATT and CDR2 SNEGSKA (reference sequence). In nucleotides, the CDR3 is TGCAGTGCTAGTGAACAGGGGGCAGGGGGTGAAAAACTGTTTTTT. Translated, it gives CSASEQGAGGEKLFF.

The rearrangement joins TRBV4-2 to TRBJ1-2; unclear D gene. V lost 4 bases, J lost 0 bases, and 6 bases lay in between. Per germline, CDR1 LGHNA and CDR2 YNFKEQ. This CDR3 is 13 amino acids long. Here the CDR3 DNA reads TGTGCCAGCAGCCCGGGATCTAACTATGGCTACACCTTC. It codes for CASSPGSNYGYTF.

This rearrangement joins TRBV7-8 to TRBJ2-5; TRBD2 matches at 10 bases. V was clipped by 0 bases and J by 7 bases; unmatched bases: 2. The germline CDR1 and CDR2 sequences are SGHVS and FQNEAQ. This CDR3 spans 14 amino acids. CDR3 sequence: CASSLAQRGGTQYF. As DNA, the CDR3 is TGTGCCAGCAGCTTAGCCCAGCGGGGGGGGACCCAGTACTTC.

The chain couples TRBV10-1 to TRBJ2-2; D is unresolved. This CDR3 region has 13 residues. Germline assignment: CDR1 WNHNN and CDR2 SYGVQD (reference sequence). The germline V and J ends were trimmed by 5 bases and 4 bases, with 8 bases remaining between them. CDR3 nucleotide sequence: TGCGCCAGCAGTCCTCTCTTCACCGGGGAGCTGTTTTTT. Translated, it gives CASSPLFTGELFF.

The chain carries TRBV30 and TRBJ2-2, with TRBD2 matching over 8 bases. Per germline, CDR1 GTSNPN and CDR2 SVGIG (reference sequence). V was pared by 3 bases and J by 4 bases, with 4 bases of the junction left unmatched. This CDR3 region has 14 residues. The CDR3 loop is CAWRSGGGTGELFF. In DNA, the CDR3 is TGTGCCTGGAGATCGGGGGGGGGCACCGGGGAGCTGTTTTTT.

The chain links TRBV30 to TRBJ2-7; TRBD1 aligns across 9 bases. The CDR3 has 15 amino acids. V lost 0 bases and J lost 0; bases outside the gene matches: 3. The V gene's germline CDR1 is GTSNPN and CDR2 SVGIG (reference sequence). CDR3 sequence reads: CAWSVGTGLSYEQYV. The CDR3 region has the DNA TGTGCCTGGAGTGTAGGGACAGGGCTCTCCTACGAGCAGTACGTC.

The chain uses TRBV28 and TRBJ1-1; 10 bases align to TRBD1. This CDR3 spans 16 amino acids. J lost 1 base, V lost 8 bases, and 10 bases had no gene match. Germline CDR1 reads MDHEN; CDR2 reads SYDVKM. CDR3 in amino acids: CASLSAGTGENTEAFF. The CDR3, as DNA: TGTGCCAGCCTATCGGCGGGGACAGGGGAGAACACTGAAGCTTTCTTT.

The chain uses TRBV19 and TRBJ1-5; 7 nucleotides match TRBD1. CDR1 and CDR2 from the germline V gene are LNHDA and SQIVND (reference sequence). After removal of 10 bases from V and 9 bases from J, the junction contained 18 bases not matched to a gene. CDR3 length: 15 amino acids. CDR3 residues: CATAGDRVRNWPQHF. For the CDR3, the DNA is TGTGCCACCGCGGGTGACAGGGTAAGGAATTGGCCCCAGCATTTT. Together with reference TRBV19 and TRBJ1-5, the CDR3 gives the full variable domain: DGGITQSPKYLFRKEGQNVTLSCEQNLNHDAMYWYRQDPGQGLRLIYYSQIVNDFQKGDIAEGYSVSREKKESFPLTVTSAQKNPTAFYLCATAGDRVRNWPQHFGDGTRLSIL.

V and J are TRBV13 and TRBJ1-4, with 8 bases that match TRBD1. CDR3 size: 14 residues. The J segment lost 13 bases and the V segment lost 5 bases, leaving 12 bases of the junction unmatched. Per germline, CDR1 PRHDT and CDR2 FYEKMQ (reference sequence). The CDR3 DNA sequence: TGTGCCAGCAGCCTGGGACAGGTCCAGACCATACTGTTTTTT. Its translation: CASSLGQVQTILFF.

The chain uses TRBV10-2 and TRBJ2-3; D might be TRBD2 (5 bases). CDR1 is WSHSY and CDR2 is SAAADI in the germline V gene. Trimming took 6 bases from V and 0 from J, leaving 10 bases between them. The CDR3 totals 14 residues. The CDR3: CASSSLVSTDTQYF. The CDR3 DNA sequence: TGCGCCAGCAGCTCACTAGTGAGCACAGATACGCAGTATTTT.

This clone was observed a handful of times. The rearrangement uses TRBV28 and TRBJ1-2; D gene ambiguous. The CDR3 has 15 amino acids. Germline V gives CDR1 MDHEN, CDR2 SYDVKM. Trimming removed 1 base at V and 8 bases at J, with 17 bases between. CDR3 amino acids: CASSLSAQVIRGYTF. CDR3 in DNA: TGTGCCAGCAGTTTATCCGCGCAAGTCATCAGGGGCTACACCTTC.

The chain has TRBV25-1 and TRBJ2-2, with D possibly being TRBD2 (5 bases). The CDR3 is made up of 15 amino acids. The germline V and J ends were trimmed by 5 bases and 3 bases, with 13 bases remaining between them. Germline CDR1 reads MGHDK; CDR2 reads SYGVNS. The CDR3 sequence: CASSPLDWDTGELFF. DNA for the CDR3: TGTGCCAGCAGTCCCCTGGACTGGGACACCGGGGAGCTGTTTTTT.

The CDR3 here is CASSPGGTDTQYF. In nucleotides, the CDR3 is TGCGCCAGCAGCCCCGGGGGCACAGATACGCAGTATTTT. This chain connects TRBV4-1 to TRBJ2-3, with a tentative D call TRBD2 (5 bases). Trimming left V 4 bases short and J 1 base short, with 6 bases between. This CDR3 has 13 amino acids. Germline values: CDR1 MGHRA, CDR2 YSYEKL.

J is TRBJ1-2 and V is TRBV6-4; the match to TRBD1 covers 9 bases. V gave up 1 base and J gave up 4 bases; unmatched junction bases: 7. CDR3 length: 16 amino acids. The germline gives CDR1 MRHNA, CDR2 SNTAGT. CDR3 region: CASSDWGTGRPYGYTF. CDR3 bases: TGTGCCAGCAGTGACTGGGGGACAGGGCGCCCCTATGGCTACACCTTC.

The chain has TRBV27 and TRBJ2-5; TRBD2 matches 8 bases. The CDR3 is 15 residues long. J was trimmed by 4 bases and V by 0 bases; bases with no gene match: 4. Germline loops: CDR1 MNHEY, CDR2 SMNVEV (reference sequence). CDR3: CASSLSFGGGETQYF. For the CDR3, the DNA is TGTGCCAGCAGTTTATCGTTCGGGGGGGGAGAGACCCAGTACTTC.

The chain couples TRBV7-2 to TRBJ1-5; D gene unclear. The ends were cut back, 4 bases at V and 4 bases at J, with 8 bases in the middle. CDR3 length: 13 residues. Germline CDR1 SGHTA, CDR2 FQGNSA. The CDR3 region has the DNA TGTGCCAGCAGCTCAACTGCTAATCAGCCCCAGCATTTT. The encoded protein is CASSSTANQPQHF.